This entry lists 14 T cell receptor beta chains sequenced from one sample in a study of Graves' ophthalmopathy and Graves' hyperthyroidism. Amplification from RNA transcripts yielded the TCR beta CDR3 regions. First-round RT-PCR used HTBI primers; second-round multiplex PCR followed. Using its own MiXCR run on the multiplex PCR reads, TCRdb lists one record per CDR3 protein. The profile shows roughly 1.1 million distinct CDR3 sequences, 35% to 40% of them singletons. Material: peripheral blood or thyroid tissue (not recorded which). The receptor set was obtained from an adult man with Graves' hyperthyroidism.

The sample holds many counts of this clonotype. The J gene is TRBJ2-7, the V gene TRBV7-9; D tentatively fits TRBD1 or TRBD2 (6 bases each). V was clipped by 5 bases and J by 5 bases, with 22 bases between them. This CDR3 region has 16 residues. CDR1 SEHNR and CDR2 FQNEAQ come from the germline V gene (reference sequence). DNA for the CDR3: TGTGCCAGCAGCCCAACGACCGGGACTGGGGGGCACGAGCAGTACTTC. As protein: CASSPTTGTGGHEQYF.

This clonotype has a count of ten or more. The rearrangement joins TRBV10-3 to TRBJ2-5; D is unresolved. This CDR3 contains 13 residues. Germline V gene sequence: CDR1 ENHRY, CDR2 SYGVKD. V lost 6 bases to trimming and J lost 0 bases, with 8 bases between them. CDR3 nucleotides: TGTGCCATCAGGCTACCGGACCAAGAGACCCAGTACTTC. The encoded protein is CAIRLPDQETQYF.

This clonotype came up many times. V and J are TRBV6-2 or TRBV6-3 and TRBJ1-2; weak D call: TRBD1 (5 bases). The CDR3 contains 12 residues. The V end was cut by 5 bases, the J end by 7 bases, with 11 bases between. CDR1 is MNHEY and CDR2 is SVGEGT in the germline V gene. The chain's CDR3 is CASSVAGRGYTF. In nucleotides, the CDR3 is TGTGCCAGCAGTGTCGCGGGGCGTGGCTACACCTTC.

Turning to this clonotype: A much larger clone sits a single nucleotide away, making a read error possible. The chain recombines TRBV7-9 with TRBJ1-6; the match to TRBD1 covers 7 bases. Germline lookup yields CDR1 SEHNR and CDR2 FQNEAQ (reference sequence). There are 14 residues in the CDR3. CDR3 in amino acids: CASSPPGGNSPHHF. As DNA, the CDR3 is TGTGCCAGCAGCCCCCCAGGGGGTAATTCACCCCACCACTTT.

This chain uses TRBV7-9 with TRBJ2-5, with a possible D match to TRBD1 (5 bases). Germline CDR1 reads SEHNR; CDR2 reads FQNEAQ (reference sequence). The CDR3 has 15 amino acids. Trimming removed 6 bases at V and 2 bases at J, with 16 bases between. CDR3 in amino acids: CASSEATDRQETQYF. CDR3 DNA: TGTGCCAGCAGTGAGGCTACCGACAGACAAGAGACCCAGTACTTC.

This clonotype showed up many times. The chain uses TRBV11-1 and TRBJ2-2; no reliable D call. Germline V gene data show CDR1 as SGHAT and CDR2 as FQDESV (reference sequence). CDR3 length: 13 residues. V was pared by 4 bases and J by 4 bases, with 7 bases between. The CDR3: CASSSDGTGELFF. In DNA, the CDR3 is TGTGCCAGCAGCTCCGACGGCACCGGGGAGCTGTTTTTT.

This clonotype has only a few counts. The chain uses TRBV9 and TRBJ2-7, with TRBD2 as a possible D gene (5 bases). Trimming took 7 bases from V and 3 from J, leaving 14 bases between them. Germline loops: CDR1 SGDLS, CDR2 YYNGEE. The CDR3 runs 13 residues. Written as DNA, the CDR3 is TGTGCCAGCCGACCCGCGGGCAGCTACGAGCAGTACTTC. Translated, it gives CASRPAGSYEQYF.

In its sample, this clonotype was seen many times. The chain employs TRBV20-1 and TRBJ2-7; perhaps TRBD2 as D (5 bases). Germline assignment: CDR1 DFQATT and CDR2 SNEGSKA (reference sequence). V gave up 3 bases and J gave up 3 bases, with 15 bases separating them. The CDR3 consists of 14 residues. The CDR3 DNA is TGCAGTGCTAGTCTGGAGGAGACTCTCTACGAGCAGTACTTC. It yields the protein CSASLEETLYEQYF.

The chain links TRBV7-9 to TRBJ1-6; 7 bases agree with TRBD1. CDR1 and CDR2 (germline): SEHNR, FQNEAQ (reference sequence). V shed 5 bases, J shed 8 bases, and the junction held 9 bases outside the gene matches. The CDR3 consists of 15 residues. The CDR3, as DNA: TGTGCCAGCAGCCGACAGGGAGCGAGTGATTCACCCCTCCACTTT. Its translation: CASSRQGASDSPLHF. Supplemented by reference TRBV7-9 and TRBJ1-6, the full variable domain reads DTGVSQNPRHKITKRGQNVTFRCDPISEHNRLYWYRQTLGQGPEFLTYFQNEAQLEKSRLLSDRFSAERPKGSFSTLEIQRTEQGDSAMYLCASSRQGASDSPLHFGNGTRLTVT.

This chain joins TRBV2 and TRBJ1-1; D unclear. This CDR3 is 13 amino acids long. Germline V lookup: CDR1 SNHLY, CDR2 FYNNEI. V was shortened by 6 bases and J by 5 bases, with 13 bases between the two germline ends. The CDR3 loop reads CASSMTRGTEAFF. The CDR3 nucleotides read TGTGCCAGCAGCATGACGAGAGGGACTGAAGCTTTCTTT. Full variable domain (missing parts from reference TRBV2 and TRBJ1-1): EPEVTQTPSHQVTQMGQEVILRCVPISNHLYFYWYRQILGQKVEFLVSFYNNEISEKSEIFDDQFSVERPDGSNFTLKIRSTKLEDSAMYFCASSMTRGTEAFFGQGTRLTVV.

J is TRBJ2-5 and V is TRBV24-1; 8 nucleotides agree with TRBD1. J lost 5 bases, V lost 0 bases, and 4 bases had no gene match. The CDR3 runs 15 residues. Germline V gives CDR1 KGHDR, CDR2 SFDVKD. CDR3 loop: CATSDLQGASETQYF. For the CDR3, the DNA is TGTGCCACCAGTGATTTGCAGGGGGCCAGTGAGACCCAGTACTTC.

V is TRBV29-1 and J is TRBJ2-7, with TRBD1 identical over 8 bases. This CDR3 is 14 amino acids long. After removal of 4 bases from V and 2 bases from J, the junction contained 7 bases not matched to a gene. Germline-derived CDR1 and CDR2 are SQVTM and ANQGSEA. CDR3 residues: CSVAGDRSAYEQYF. The CDR3 bases are TGCAGCGTTGCGGGGGACAGGTCCGCCTACGAGCAGTACTTC.

This clonotype appeared a few times. This chain links TRBV29-1 with TRBJ2-5; D is perhaps TRBD2 (5 bases). V was clipped by 4 bases and J by 7 bases, with 16 bases between them. Per the germline V gene, CDR1 is SQVTM and CDR2 is ANQGSEA. The CDR3 has 13 amino acids. The CDR3 loop reads CSVAQDGIGTQYF. CDR3 DNA sequence: TGCAGCGTTGCTCAGGACGGGATTGGGACCCAGTACTTC.

This clonotype was recorded many times. This sequence joins TRBV3-1 and TRBJ1-1, with no clear D. Germline V gene sequence: CDR1 LGHDT, CDR2 YNNKEL (reference sequence). The ends were cut back, 3 bases at V and 7 bases at J, with 9 bases in the middle. The CDR3 spans 12 residues. CDR3 in DNA: TGTGCCAGCAGCCAGCAATTGGGTGAAGCTTTCTTT. Encoded protein: CASSQQLGEAFF.